These 10 T cell receptor beta chains share one sample of origin, sequenced in a study of CD8+ T cells in alopecia areata (dated by TCRdb to the late 2010s). The library was produced with the immunoSEQ multiplex PCR assay. To provide template for TCR sequencing, every sample had RNA extracted and reverse transcribed into cDNA. TCRdb obtained this table from immuneACCESS and retained in-frame rearrangements with V and J assigned. These tables miss some clones; where compared with another copy, unresolved V genes account for less than half of the shortfall, and the remainder is unexplained. Across this sample, about 270,000 clones were tabulated and none appeared just once. 0.9% to 1.5% of the sample goes to the ten largest clones. Pooled mouse cutaneous lymph node cells were stained for CD4, CD8alpha, NKG2D, NKG2ACE and other markers, then sorted on a BD Influx. The sequenced sample was CD4+ T cells sorted from a lymph node. These receptors were collected from a C3H/HeJ mouse with alopecia areata. The strain carries MHC haplotype H2-k.

A few counts support this clone. Gene and germline names: mouse. CDR3 sequence reads: CTCSAGGGRGAETLYF. The covered CDR3 bases are TGCACCTGCAGTGCAGGGGGGGGGCGTGGTGCAGAA. The chain links TRBV1 to TRBJ2-3; 8 nucleotides line up with TRBD2. The read gets to within 4 residues of the CDR3 end, and the germline J gene fills in the rest. The V segment lost 1 base and the J segment 1 base; nucleotides outside the gene matches: 4. Germline V gene sequence: CDR1 NSQYPW, CDR2 LRSPGD (reference sequence). The CDR3 length is 16 residues.

This clone has only a few counts. Gene names are mouse gene names. The read is 4 residues too short to cover the CDR3 end, so that end is filled in from the germline J gene. J is TRBJ2-3 and V is TRBV13-3; possibly TRBD1 for D (6 bases). Trimming took 2 bases from V and 3 from J, leaving 13 bases between them. Germline-derived CDR1 and CDR2 are NNHDY and SYVADS. The CDR3 has 15 residues. Partial CDR3 DNA: TGTGCCAGCAGTGAGGAGGGACAACCCGCAGAA. It translates to CASSEEGQPAE. From start to end, the CDR3 is CASSEEGQPAETLYF.

A few counts support this clone. Mouse gene names apply. The CDR3 end falls 4 residues outside the read, so it is completed with the germline J gene. The V call is TRBV13-1, the J call TRBJ2-5, with 7 bases that match TRBD1. Germline CDR1 reads NSHNY; CDR2 reads SYGAGN. The CDR3 runs to 13 residues. The CDR3 sequence: CASSQGQKDTQYF. The CDR3 DNA, read in part, is TGTGCCAGCAGTCAGGGACAGAAAGAC.

With regard to this clone: Mouse gene names apply. CDR3 protein: CTCSGDRERANTEVFF. The sequenced part of the CDR3 DNA is TGCACCTGCAGTGGGGACAGGGAGAGGGCAAACACA. This sequence joins TRBV1 and TRBJ1-1; 9 positions match TRBD1. The read falls 4 residues short of the CDR3 end, and the missing part is taken from the germline J gene. J was trimmed by 0 bases and V by 4 bases; bases with no gene match: 6. The CDR3 has 16 amino acids. Germline V gene sequence: CDR1 NSQYPW, CDR2 LRSPGD (reference sequence).

This clone showed up just a few times. The genes are named according to mouse. The read ends 4 residues before the CDR3 terminus; that terminus is restored from the germline J gene. The J gene is TRBJ2-5, the V gene TRBV1; the D gene is possibly TRBD1 (6 bases). The CDR3 is made up of 15 amino acids. CDR1 and CDR2 from the germline V gene are NSQYPW and LRSPGD (reference sequence). The CDR3 protein is CTCSADPQGWDTQYF. CDR3 DNA (partial): TGCACCTGCAGTGCAGATCCGCAGGGGTGGGAC.

Points on this clone: The genes and germline here are from mouse. The missing CDR3 end, 4 residues past where the read stops, is filled in from the germline J gene. This sample also contains other DNA sequences that code for the same CDR3. The J gene is TRBJ2-1, the V gene TRBV19, with D possibly TRBD1 on 5 matching bases. The CDR3 extends over 13 amino acids. V was shortened by 6 bases and J by 3 bases, with 10 bases between the two germline ends. The germline V gene has CDR1 FNHDT and CDR2 SITEND (reference sequence). The part of the CDR3 DNA that was read is TGTGCCAGCAAGAGGGGAGGCTATGCT. It is translated as CASKRGGYA. The full CDR3 protein reads CASKRGGYAEQFF.

In regard to this clone: Mouse gene names and germline throughout. The read terminates 4 residues ahead of where the CDR3 ends, so the germline J gene completes it. The J gene is TRBJ2-1, the V gene TRBV19; 7 nucleotides line up with TRBD1. The CDR3 is made up of 14 amino acids. V trimming: 6 bases; J trimming: 0 bases; junction bases outside the gene matches: 3. Germline V lookup: CDR1 FNHDT, CDR2 SITEND (reference sequence). CDR3 protein: CASTRDSNYAEQFF. The covered CDR3 bases are TGTGCCAGCACCAGGGACAGTAACTATGCT.

Points on this clone: The gene names here belong to mouse. Read data end 4 residues before the CDR3 end; the end is taken from the germline J gene. Other DNA sequences in this specimen translate into the identical CDR3. The rearrangement uses TRBV5 and TRBJ2-3; 8 nucleotides agree with TRBD1. There are 14 residues in the CDR3. V lost 2 bases and J lost 2; bases outside the gene matches: 0. Germline assignment: CDR1 LGHNA and CDR2 YNLKQL (reference sequence). The sequenced part of the CDR3 DNA is TGTGCCAGCAGCCAACAGGGGGCTGCAGAA. It specifies CASSQQGAAE. The full CDR3 is CASSQQGAAETLYF.

This clone was detected only a few times. The gene names here belong to mouse. The read comes to an end 4 residues before the CDR3 does, leaving the germline J gene to fill in the end. The sample has other DNA sequences that encode this CDR3 too. The chain uses TRBV31 and TRBJ1-2; TRBD1 might be the D (5 bases). The CDR3 covers 13 residues. The ends were cut back, 3 bases at V and 0 bases at J, with 8 bases in the middle. Germline assignment: CDR1 GKSSPN and CDR2 SITVG. The CDR3 bases that were read are TGTGCCTGGAGCCCAGGGTCAAACTCC. It translates to CAWSPGSNS. The whole CDR3 protein is CAWSPGSNSDYTF.

Comments on this clone: Gene names denote mouse genes. With the read ending 4 residues before the CDR3 end, the germline J gene is used to fill in that end. The genes are TRBV5 and TRBJ2-1; 8 nucleotides agree with TRBD2. Germline V gene lookup returns CDR1 LGHNA and CDR2 YNLKQL (reference sequence). The CDR3 runs 15 residues. V shed 3 bases and J 3 bases; nucleotides not matched to a gene: 4. Here the CDR3 reads CASSHQLGAYAEQFF. The sequenced CDR3 bases are TGTGCCAGCAGCCACCAACTGGGGGCCTATGCT.